The clone carrying this TCR beta chain was seen repeatedly, ten times or more. The cDNA was generated through 5'RACE incorporating 10-nucleotide random UMIs. TCRdb re-called the 5' RACE reads with MiXCR, one entry per CDR3 protein. The data contain about 90,000 distinct CDR3 sequences, around 14% of them singletons. The source of the sample is a study of neurological immune-mediated disorders. Regarding time point: longitudinal time-point 2. The unsorted libraries were made from 2 million PBMCs kept at -80 C. Germline V gene lookup returns CDR1 LGHNA and CDR2 YSLEER. Trimming removed 0 bases from V and 1 base from J, with 7 bases in between. The CDR3 has 15 amino acids.

The sample comprised PBMCs. J is TRBJ2-1 and V is TRBV4-3, with D perhaps matching TRBD2 (5 bases). The sequence was obtained from a female donor with HTLV-1-associated myelopathy (HAM/TSP). The CDR3: CASSQDTGSYNEQFF. CDR3 bases: TGCGCCAGCAGCCAAGACACGGGGTCCTACAATGAGCAGTTCTTC.